This T cell receptor (beta chain) was documented in a study of technical replicates of blood from a handful of donors (dated by TCRdb to about 2017). This clone was counted once. No antigen is known for it. No much larger clone is present one base from it, and per-base qualities are unavailable. Library construction relied on the immunoSEQ multiplex PCR assay. TCRdb mirrors the immuneACCESS table, restricted to in-frame sequences. Some clones are absent from its copies; in checked studies, under half trace to an unresolved V gene, and the reason for the others is unknown. Here the sample has around 70,000 clones; roughly 92% occur a single time. About 0.4% of the sample lies in the top ten. The CDR3 has 14 amino acids, counting the end cysteine and phenylalanine. The DNA shown is the 42-base CDR3, in frame from base 1. V is cut back by 6 bases and J by 7 bases, with 11 bases in the junction unmatched. Via the germline V gene, CDR1 is SNHLY and CDR2 FYNNEI.

The sequencing input was T cells isolated from PBMCs. This receptor chain uses TRBV2 and TRBJ1-1; TRBD1 agrees with 7 junctional bases. This TCR was sampled from a human donor in good health. The DNA is as follows: TGTGCCAGCAGCCTGGGACAGCTTATTCATGAAGCTTTCTTT. Its protein reads: CASSLGQLIHEAFF.